This T cell receptor beta chain is from a study of shared clonotypes between healthy human individuals. Assay: immunoSEQ multiplex PCR; the TCRdb copy retains only in-frame clones and omits some. The table includes 450,000 to 650,000 clones, roughly four fifths detected once. This CDR3 spans 14 amino acids. Trimming took off 7 bases at V and 4 bases at J, with 13 bases between the two ends. The germline V gene encodes CDR1 SNHLY and CDR2 FYNNEI. The V gene is TRBV2, the J gene TRBJ2-2, with a possible D match to TRBD1 (5 bases). The TCR originated in a woman aged 40 to 50 in good health. Some clones in this sample may be carry-over from other donors' samples. The specimen sequenced was PBMCs. The CDR3: CASTVRAVTGELFF. In nucleotides, the CDR3 is TGTGCCAGCACAGTCAGGGCGGTCACCGGGGAGCTGTTTTTT.